This entry describes one T cell receptor beta chain. The antigen remains unidentified. This CDR3 spans 14 amino acids. The junction had 9 bases not matched to a gene; V was cut back by 0 bases and J by 14 bases. Germline values: CDR1 MGHRA, CDR2 YSYEKL. Assay: immunoSEQ multiplex PCR; the TCRdb copy retains only in-frame clones and omits some. In the table there are over 10,000 clones, approximately 90% of which are singletons. The data are from a study of blood T cell dynamics during melanoma immunotherapy. Study-wide points: Cell-free DNA CDR3 sequences most resembled the immune-effector CD8+ subset, which was also most clonal.

Time point indicated: week 3, after first cycle of checkpoint inhibitor. The starting material was effector memory CD8+ T cells from blood, obtained from a patient treated with checkpoint blockade. The chain uses TRBV4-1 and TRBJ2-1; TRBD2 agrees at 8 bases. This clonotype originated in a human donor with melanoma. Here the CDR3 DNA reads TGCGCCAGCAGCCAAGACAAATCCCGGGGGGGGGAGTTCTTC. Protein product: CASSQDKSRGGEFF.